These 18 T cell receptor beta chains share one sample of origin, sequenced in a study of blood T cell repertoires in COVID-19. Profiling relied on immunoSEQ multiplex PCR, and the TCRdb table lists in-frame clones only, not all of them. The table has 180,000 or so clones, 80% to 85% seen once. Material: peripheral blood. The origin of the receptors is an elderly woman with COVID-19, enrolled during active disease.

This clone was observed a few times. The chain has TRBV5-4 and TRBJ2-1; D gene ambiguous. The CDR3 is 15 residues long. V lost 0 bases and J lost 3, with 10 bases in between. The germline CDR1 and CDR2 sequences are SGHNT and YYREEE (reference sequence). The CDR3 reads CASSLEPVGYNEQFF. The CDR3 nucleotides read TGTGCCAGCAGCTTGGAACCGGTCGGCTACAATGAGCAGTTCTTC.

DNA of the CDR3: TGTGCCAGCTCACGACGCAGGGGGATCGGCGACGAGCAGTACTTC. Its translation is CASSRRRGIGDEQYF. V and J are TRBV18 and TRBJ2-7, with 7 bases identical to TRBD1. The CDR3 totals 15 residues. V gave up 4 bases and J gave up 5 bases; unmatched junction bases: 11. Germline assignment: CDR1 KGHSH and CDR2 LQKENI.

This rearrangement joins TRBV6-5 to TRBJ2-7, with 10 bases aligning to TRBD2. Germline CDR1 is MNHEY and CDR2 is SVGAGI. This CDR3 comprises 14 residues. J was trimmed by 3 bases and V by 10 bases; bases with no gene match: 9. CDR3 DNA sequence: TGTGCCACCCGCCCTAGCGGGAGTTTCTACGAGCAGTACTTC. It encodes CATRPSGSFYEQYF.

This clone was seen only a few times. This chain links TRBV7-3 with TRBJ2-7; D uncertain. The CDR3 covers 13 residues. Germline CDR1 is SGHTA and CDR2 is FQGTGA. V was clipped by 2 bases and J by 2 bases, with 7 bases between them. The CDR3 region has the DNA TGTGCCAGCAGCTTATTCGCAGCCTACGAGCAGTACTTC. Residues: CASSLFAAYEQYF.

The chain carries TRBV11-3 and TRBJ2-3; TRBD2 might be the D (7 bases). The CDR3 contains 17 residues. Trimming took off 0 bases at V and 4 bases at J, with 17 bases between the two ends. Germline lookup yields CDR1 SGHNT and CDR2 YENEEA. This chain's CDR3 is CASSLDRRGGRPDTQYF. CDR3 sequence (DNA): TGTGCCAGCAGCTTAGATCGGAGGGGGGGGAGACCAGATACGCAGTATTTT.

V is TRBV2 and J is TRBJ2-4, with unresolved D. Trimming took off 3 bases at V and 0 bases at J, with 12 bases between the two ends. This CDR3 has 16 amino acids. In germline, CDR1 is SNHLY, CDR2 FYNNEI. CDR3: CASSDRAELAKNIQYF. As DNA, the CDR3 is TGTGCCAGCAGTGATCGAGCCGAGCTAGCCAAAAACATTCAGTACTTC. The full variable domain, with the rest looked up from reference TRBV2 and TRBJ2-4, is EPEVTQTPSHQVTQMGQEVILRCVPISNHLYFYWYRQILGQKVEFLVSFYNNEISEKSEIFDDQFSVERPDGSNFTLKIRSTKLEDSAMYFCASSDRAELAKNIQYFGAGTRLSVL.

This rearrangement joins TRBV10-3 to TRBJ2-3; tentative D call: TRBD1 (7 bases). The CDR3 runs to 16 residues. CDR1 is ENHRY, CDR2 SYGVKD, per germline. V lost 0 bases and J lost 1, with 11 bases in between. CDR3 sequence reads: CAISESVRGGTDTQYF. In DNA form, the CDR3 reads TGTGCCATCAGTGAGTCCGTCAGGGGGGGCACAGATACGCAGTATTTT.

V usage is TRBV12-3 or TRBV12-4 and J usage is TRBJ2-2; D call uncertain. The length of the CDR3 is 13 residues. V lost 6 bases, J lost 4 bases, and 9 bases lay in between. The CDR3 DNA is TGTGCCAGCAGCCCCCTCTCCACCGGGGAGCTGTTTTTT. Translation gives CASSPLSTGELFF.

The chain has TRBV12-3 or TRBV12-4 and TRBJ1-2, with 7 bases aligning to TRBD1. Losses at the gene ends were 5 bases for V and 4 bases for J; bases not matched to a gene: 4. CDR3 length: 13 residues. DNA for the CDR3: TGTGCCAGCAGTCGACAGGGATCCTATGGCTACACCTTC. Protein product: CASSRQGSYGYTF.

A single count supports this clone. This specimen includes other DNA sequences encoding the same CDR3. The chain couples TRBV6-5 to TRBJ1-2; TRBD1 matches 8 bases. The CDR3 loop spans 13 amino acids. V was pared by 5 bases and J by 4 bases, with 3 bases of the junction left unmatched. CDR1 MNHEY and CDR2 SVGAGI come from the germline V gene. The CDR3 loop is CASSPTGVYGYTF. The CDR3 DNA reads TGTGCCAGCAGTCCGACAGGGGTCTATGGCTACACCTTC.

V usage is TRBV2 and J usage is TRBJ1-2, with 7 positions matching TRBD1. The CDR3 runs 13 residues. Germline V gene sequence: CDR1 SNHLY, CDR2 FYNNEI. V lost 4 bases to trimming and J lost 6 bases; unmatched junction nucleotides: 5. CDR3 DNA: TGTGCCAGCAGTGTGACAGGGAGCGATGGCTACACCTTC. As protein: CASSVTGSDGYTF.

This chain uses TRBV6-5 with TRBJ1-2; D unresolved. V was pared by 7 bases and J by 1 base, with 7 bases between. Per germline, CDR1 MNHEY and CDR2 SVGAGI. There are 12 residues in the CDR3. As DNA, the CDR3 is TGTGCCAGCACCCTTTTTAACTATGGCTACACCTTC. This encodes CASTLFNYGYTF.

The CDR3 sequence is CASSRRTGYNEQFF. The CDR3 coding sequence is TGTGCCAGTAGTAGGCGAACAGGGTACAATGAGCAGTTCTTC. V and J are TRBV19 and TRBJ2-1; tentatively, D is TRBD1 (6 bases). The CDR3 is 14 residues long. The V gene lost 4 bases and the J gene lost 4 bases, with 11 bases spanning the gap. Looked up from germline, CDR1 is LNHDA and CDR2 is SQIVND (reference sequence). Supplemented by reference TRBV19 and TRBJ2-1, the full variable domain reads DGGITQSPKYLFRKEGQNVTLSCEQNLNHDAMYWYRQDPGQGLRLIYYSQIVNDFQKGDIAEGYSVSREKKESFPLTVTSAQKNPTAFYLCASSRRTGYNEQFFGPGTRLTVL.

The chain is built from TRBV6-1 and TRBJ2-1, with TRBD2 matching over 9 bases. The CDR3 has 15 residues. Germline CDR1 and CDR2: MNHNS and SASEGT. Losses at the gene ends were 3 bases for V and 3 bases for J; bases not matched to a gene: 3. DNA for the CDR3: TGTGCCAGCAGTGATCTAGCGGGGAACTACAATGAGCAGTTCTTC. Protein: CASSDLAGNYNEQFF.

This clone was recorded many times. This chain connects TRBV2 to TRBJ2-5; D might be TRBD2 (5 bases). The CDR3 extends over 13 amino acids. The V gene's germline CDR1 is SNHLY and CDR2 FYNNEI. Trimming shortened V by 6 bases and J by 5 bases, and 13 bases separated the two germline ends. The CDR3 region has the DNA TGTGCCAGCAGACGGGGTCCCGGGGAGACCCAGTACTTC. Its protein is CASRRGPGETQYF.

The V call is TRBV12-3 or TRBV12-4, the J call TRBJ1-1; D is possibly TRBD1 (6 bases). The CDR3 has 11 amino acids. Trimming cost V 8 bases and J 10 bases, with 14 bases left between them. CDR3 DNA: TGTGCCAGCCGAAAAGCAGGGGCAGCTTTCTTT. It codes for CASRKAGAAFF.

This clone was counted many times. V gene TRBV29-1 combines with J gene TRBJ1-2; 8 bases are shared with TRBD1. This CDR3 is 17 amino acids long. The germline CDR1 and CDR2 sequences are SQVTM and ANQGSEA. V lost 0 bases, J lost 0 bases, and 9 bases stayed unmatched. CDR3 DNA: TGCAGCGTTGAAGAGGGCGGGACAGGTGTAGCTAACTATGGCTACACCTTC. Translation: CSVEEGGTGVANYGYTF.

The chain combines TRBV2 with TRBJ2-3; weak D call: TRBD1 (6 bases). Germline loops: CDR1 SNHLY, CDR2 FYNNEI. V lost 1 base and J lost 5, with 7 bases in between. The CDR3 runs to 13 residues. CDR3 in amino acids: CASSEVQGDTQYF. CDR3 nucleotides: TGTGCCAGCAGTGAAGTACAGGGAGATACGCAGTATTTT.